The T cell receptor beta chain described here comes from a study of cytomegalovirus exposure and HLA in healthy donors. General observations from the study: The study recorded 160 or so TCR beta chains that were cytomegalovirus-associated. Through in vitro validation, a few CMV-associated chains were shown to be specific for CMV antigens.

As concerns this clone: No antigen is known for it.

It was with 60 Vbeta and 13 Jbeta primers that the PCR ran. The data were produced by immunoSEQ multiplex PCR, yet TCRdb's version contains in-frame clones alone and is incomplete. The sample consists of approximately 190,000 clones, approximately 84% of them appearing once. Sequenced material: PBMCs. This TCR was sampled from a woman between 45 and 60 years old in good health and CMV-seropositive.

CDR3 DNA: TGTGCCAGCAGCTTAAGAGGGGAGGGGCTAGGGCTAGCCAAAAACATTCAGTACTTC. Translating gives CASSLRGEGLGLAKNIQYF. The chain links TRBV7-2 to TRBJ2-4, with TRBD2 identical over 7 bases. This CDR3 contains 19 residues. The germline CDR1 and CDR2 sequences are SGHTA and FQGNSA. The J segment lost 0 bases and the V segment lost 2 bases, leaving 13 bases of the junction unmatched.